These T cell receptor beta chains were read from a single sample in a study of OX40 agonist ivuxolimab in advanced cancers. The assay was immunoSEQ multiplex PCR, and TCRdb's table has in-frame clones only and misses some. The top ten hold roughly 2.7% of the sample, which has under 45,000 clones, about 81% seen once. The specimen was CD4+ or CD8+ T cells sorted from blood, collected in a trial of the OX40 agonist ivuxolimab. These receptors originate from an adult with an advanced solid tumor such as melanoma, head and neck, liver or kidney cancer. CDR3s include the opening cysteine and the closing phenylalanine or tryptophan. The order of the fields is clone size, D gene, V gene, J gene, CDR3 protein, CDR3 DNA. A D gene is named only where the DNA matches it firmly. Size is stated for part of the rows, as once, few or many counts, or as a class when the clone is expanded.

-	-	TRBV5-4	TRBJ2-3	CASSLGGTSTDTQYF	TGTGCCAGCAGCTTGGGGGGCACTAGCACAGATACGCAGTATTTT
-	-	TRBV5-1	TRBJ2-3	CASSFNVGEDTQYF	TGCGCCAGCAGCTTCAACGTGGGAGAAGATACGCAGTATTTT
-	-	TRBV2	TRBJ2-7	CASSEGIGGFEQYF	TGTGCCAGCAGTGAAGGTATAGGGGGGTTCGAGCAGTACTTC
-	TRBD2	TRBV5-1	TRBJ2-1	CASSPGLAGSNEQFF	TGCGCCAGCAGCCCAGGACTAGCGGGGTCTAATGAGCAGTTCTTC
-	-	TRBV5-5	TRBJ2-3	CASSLGAPDTQYF	TGTGCCAGCAGCTTGGGAGCTCCAGATACGCAGTATTTT
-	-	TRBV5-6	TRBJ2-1	CASSLAVNYPEQFF	TGTGCCAGCAGTTTGGCCGTTAACTATCCTGAGCAGTTCTTC
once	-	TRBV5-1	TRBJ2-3	CASSLWGQPTDTQYF	TGCGCCAGCAGCTTGTGGGGTCAGCCCACAGATACGCAGTATTTT
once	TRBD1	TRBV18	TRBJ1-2	CASSPGQANYGYTF	TGTGCCAGCTCACCGGGACAGGCTAACTATGGCTACACCTTC
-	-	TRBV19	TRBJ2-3	CASSLWGGLQYF	TGTGCCAGTAGTTTATGGGGTGGGCTGCAGTATTTT
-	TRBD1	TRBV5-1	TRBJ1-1	CASSLSGTGDTEAFF	TGCGCCAGCAGCTTGAGTGGGACAGGGGACACTGAAGCTTTCTTT
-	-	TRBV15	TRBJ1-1	CATSTRSGSYKNTEAFF	TGTGCCACCAGCACTCGGTCCGGGAGCTATAAGAACACTGAAGCTTTCTTT
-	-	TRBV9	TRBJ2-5	CASSAGGETQYF	TGTGCCAGCAGCGCCGGCGGGGAGACCCAGTACTTC
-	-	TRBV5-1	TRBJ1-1	CASSFQGQVEAFF	TGCGCCAGCAGCTTTCAGGGACAAGTTGAAGCTTTCTTT
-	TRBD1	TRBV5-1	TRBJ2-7	CASSPVPGQGGSYEQYF	TGCGCCAGCAGCCCCGTCCCGGGACAGGGAGGCTCCTACGAGCAGTACTTC
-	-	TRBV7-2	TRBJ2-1	CASSLVGSYNEQFF	TGTGCCAGCAGCTTAGTCGGGTCCTACAATGAGCAGTTCTTC
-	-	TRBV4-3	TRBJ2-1	CASSQDYARTTYNEQFF	TGCGCCAGCAGCCAAGATTATGCTCGGACTACCTACAATGAGCAGTTCTTC
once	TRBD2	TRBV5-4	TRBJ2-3	CASSEGLAGIDTQYF	TGTGCCAGCAGCGAGGGACTAGCGGGGATAGATACGCAGTATTTT
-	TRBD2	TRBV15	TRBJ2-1	CATSRALAGDNEQFF	TGTGCCACCAGCAGAGCGCTAGCGGGAGACAATGAGCAGTTCTTC
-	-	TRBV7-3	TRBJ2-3	CASSSLTDTQYF	TGTGCCAGCAGCTCGCTTACGGATACGCAGTATTTT
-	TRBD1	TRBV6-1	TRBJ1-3	CASTYRGGYTIYF	TGTGCCAGCACCTACAGGGGCGGTTACACCATATATTTT
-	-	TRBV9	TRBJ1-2	CASTRGGGLWGYTF	TGTGCCAGCACCCGGGGGGGAGGGCTATGGGGCTACACCTTC
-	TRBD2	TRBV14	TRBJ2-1	CASRATSGRISYNEQFF	TGTGCCAGCAGGGCGACTAGCGGGAGGATCTCCTACAATGAGCAGTTCTTC
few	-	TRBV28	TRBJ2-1	CATDLGYNEQFF	TGTGCCACAGACTTGGGATACAATGAGCAGTTCTTC
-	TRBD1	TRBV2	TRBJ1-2	CASVQGQGVSNYGYTF	TGTGCCAGCGTGCAAGGACAGGGGGTATCCAACTATGGCTACACCTTC
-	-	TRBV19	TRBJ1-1	CASSISLNTEAFF	TGTGCCAGTAGTATTTCACTGAACACTGAAGCTTTCTTT